This T cell receptor beta chain was identified during a study of Ad26.COV2.S vaccination and SARS-CoV-2 variants. General study findings and limits: Substantial breadth was reported for post-vaccination spike-specific CD8+ and CD4+ T cells. It was vaccine recipients, not placebo recipients, who had the higher spike-specific TCR breadth.

Note on this clone: No antigen is known for it.

The protocol was immunoSEQ multiplex PCR, while the TCRdb copy is restricted to in-frame clones and leaves out a portion. This table has a few hundred thousand clones, 75% to 95% appearing once. Treatment meaning: some 19 received Ad26.COV2.S at low or high dose, single or two shots; roughly five received placebo; per-sample allocation not given. Samples came from day 63 after the first vaccine or placebo injection. The V end lost 2 bases, the J end lost 0 bases, and 6 bases lay between the germline ends. The length of the CDR3 is 15 residues. The germline V gene has CDR1 SGHNT and CDR2 YYREEE (reference sequence).

The sequencing here drew on peripheral blood, taken in a trial of Ad26.COV2.S vaccine versus placebo. The rearrangement uses TRBV5-4 and TRBJ1-6; D gene ambiguous. The TCR was taken from a person aged 18-65 years who received the Ad26.COV2.S COVID-19 vaccine or a placebo. The CDR3: CASSFASSYNSPLHF. DNA for the CDR3: TGTGCCAGCAGCTTTGCTAGCTCCTATAATTCACCCCTCCACTTT. Complete variable domain (other parts from reference TRBV5-4 and TRBJ1-6): ETGVTQSPTHLIKTRGQQVTLRCSSQSGHNTVSWYQQALGQGPQFIFQYYREEENGRGNFPPRFSGLQFPNYSSELNVNALELDDSALYLCASSFASSYNSPLHFGNGTRLTVT.